The present TCR beta chain was sequenced within a study of monozygotic twins with inflammatory bowel disease. Study-level results: Extra variability in the repertoires of patients may have come from differing immunosuppressive treatments.

In regard to this clonotype: What it binds is unknown.

This CDR3 comprises 15 residues. Germline V gene sequence: CDR1 GTSNPN, CDR2 SVGIG (reference sequence). TCRdb re-called the 5' RACE reads; every CDR3 protein appears as one record, without DNA. The sample data list 110,000 to 150,000 distinct CDR3 sequences. Source material: blood. The rearrangement uses TRBV30 and TRBJ1-6; TCRdb picks TRBD1, but there is no DNA to check that call. This clonotype originated in a human donor with ulcerative colitis or Crohn's disease, or a healthy co-twin of an affected twin (not recorded which). CDR3 protein: CAWSVLGQGALPLHF.